The 27 T cell receptor beta chains below were found in one sample sequenced in a study of tumor-infiltrating lymphocytes in primary liver carcinoma. Researchers generated TCR beta cDNA from approximately 0.55 ug of total RNA, relying on a constant-region primer. Three-round nested multiplex PCR performed with slightly modified ARM-PCR produced the TCR beta libraries. The first two PCR rounds used TRBV1-TRBV30 primers with a Cbeta primer, 9 to 10 cycles each. Each CDR3 protein gets one entry after TCRdb re-called the multiplex PCR reads with MiXCR. The sample gives 75,000 to 90,000 distinct CDR3 sequences, over 60% of which show up once; around 19% is in the top ten. Total RNA and DNA came together from roughly 20-30 mg of bulk tissue without cell sorting. The source material was liver tumor tissue from sampling region 1. Documented subset: tumor region T1, superior pole. All receptors derive from a man in his forties with primary liver carcinoma and hepatitis B virus infection.

The chain combines TRBV28 with TRBJ1-5; 9 positions match TRBD1. The CDR3 has 15 residues. The J segment lost 6 bases and the V segment lost 1 base, leaving 4 bases of the junction unmatched. The germline V gene encodes CDR1 MDHEN and CDR2 SYDVKM. The CDR3 spells CASSLLYRGLQPQHF. The CDR3 DNA reads TGTGCCAGCAGTTTATTGTACAGGGGGCTTCAGCCCCAGCATTTT. Using reference TRBV28 and TRBJ1-5 for the parts outside the CDR3, the full variable domain is DVKVTQSSRYLVKRTGEKVFLECVQDMDHENMFWYRQDPGLGLRLIYFSYDVKMKEKGDIPEGYSVSREKKERFSLILESASTNQTSMYLCASSLLYRGLQPQHFGDGTRLSIL.

As to this clonotype: One junction end disagrees with the germline gene, perhaps due to a read error. The V and J genes are TRBV6-2 or TRBV6-3 and TRBJ2-7; D not certain. The CDR3 is made up of 12 amino acids. Germline V gene lookup returns CDR1 MNHEY and CDR2 SVGEGT. CDR3 sequence: CASSYNPHEQYF. The CDR3 bases are TGTGCCAGCAGCTACAATCCGCACGAGCAGTATTTC.

Details on this clonotype: The junction and the germline gene differ at one end; a read error may be behind it. The chain combines TRBV10-1 with TRBJ2-7, with unresolved D. The CDR3 is 12 residues long. The germline CDR1 and CDR2 sequences are WNHNN and SYGVQD (reference sequence). The CDR3: CASSVLSYEQYF. The CDR3 nucleotides read TGCGCCAGCAGTGTTTTATCCTACGAGCAGTATTTC.

Remarks on this clonotype: Sequence at one end of the junction differs from germline and may be a read error. V gene TRBV12-3 or TRBV12-4 combines with J gene TRBJ1-5; TRBD1 is a possible D gene (6 bases). CDR3 length: 13 residues. This CDR3 reads CVSSTDSNQLQHF. The DNA for the CDR3 is TGTGTCAGCAGCACGGACAGCAATCAGCTCCAGCATTTT.

About this clonotype: The junction and the germline gene differ at one end; a read error may be behind it. V and J are TRBV4-1 and TRBJ1-1; D is unresolved. The CDR3 sequence is 17 residues long. CDR1 and CDR2 from the germline V gene are MGHRA and YSYEKL. CDR3 residues: CTSSPRPFATVEPSAFF. CDR3 nucleotides: TGCACCAGCAGCCCCAGACCATTCGCGACTGTAGAACCGTCAGCTTTCTTT.

The CDR3 DNA follows: TGTGCCAGCAGTGATGGGGAGATAGGGCAAGAGACCCAGTACTTC. The encoded protein is CASSDGEIGQETQYF. This chain joins TRBV5-4 and TRBJ2-5; weak D call: TRBD2 (5 bases). This CDR3 region has 15 residues. CDR1 and CDR2 from the germline V gene are SGHNT and YYREEE (reference sequence). V was pared by 5 bases and J by 2 bases, with 16 bases between.

As concerns this clonotype: At one end, the junction sequence differs from germline, possibly due to a read error. The gene calls are TRBV6-5 and TRBJ1-6; the D is unclear. This CDR3 comprises 13 residues. Per germline, CDR1 MNHEY and CDR2 SVGAGI. The CDR3: CAGSHEEDSLLHF. The CDR3 DNA sequence: TGTGCCGGCAGCCACGAGGAGGATTCGCTCCTCCACTTT.

Concerning this clonotype itself: No conserved phenylalanine or tryptophan ends this CDR3, so it is likely a read error. The chain uses TRBV4-2 and TRBJ2-3; 13 bases agree with TRBD2. The CDR3 is 17 amino acids. The trim removed 9 bases at V and 5 bases at J, leaving 14 bases unmatched. The germline CDR1 and CDR2 sequences are LGHNA and YNFKEQ. CDR3 DNA sequence: TGTGCCAGGAGGCCAACTGGGACTAGCGGGAACCTAGATACGCAGTATTTG. Translated, it gives CARRPTGTSGNLDTQYL.

This clonotype has a handful of counts. One end of the junction varies from germline; a read error may be responsible. CDR3 protein: CASSLEVGDEKPFF. CDR3 nucleotides: TGTGCCAGTAGCTTAGAGGTTGGGGATGAAAAACCGTTTTTT. V usage is TRBV11-2 and J usage is TRBJ1-4; D call uncertain. Germline CDR1 is SGHAT and CDR2 is FQNNGV. This CDR3 is 14 amino acids long.

The chain combines TRBV28 with TRBJ2-7; 8 positions match TRBD1. CDR1 and CDR2 (germline): MDHEN, SYDVKM. The ends lost 6 bases at V and 1 base at J; junction bases unmatched: 5. The CDR3 has 14 residues. CDR3: CASRDRETSYEQYF. In DNA, the CDR3 is TGTGCCAGCAGGGACAGGGAAACTTCCTACGAGCAGTACTTC.

A note on this clonotype: This may stem from a read error, because a much larger clone lies one nucleotide away. The chain recombines TRBV28 with TRBJ2-3; 7 nucleotides agree with TRBD2. The germline V gene encodes CDR1 MDHEN and CDR2 SYDVKM. The CDR3 runs to 16 residues. The CDR3 region is CAGRTPGLLTTDTQYF. Written as DNA, the CDR3 is TGTGCCGGCAGAACTCCGGGACTACTTACCACAGATACGCAGTATTTT.

The chain couples TRBV5-1 to TRBJ1-4, with D perhaps matching TRBD1 (5 bases). The CDR3 covers 15 residues. Trimming took off 4 bases at V and 8 bases at J, with 18 bases between the two ends. Germline loops: CDR1 SGHRS, CDR2 YFSETQ. In DNA form, the CDR3 reads TGCGCCAGCAGCGGCGAACCGGACAAGGGGGAAAAACTGTTTTTT. This gives the protein CASSGEPDKGEKLFF.

Concerning this clonotype itself: At one end the junction does not follow the germline gene, possibly because of a read error. This chain joins TRBV11-2 and TRBJ2-2; D is perhaps TRBD2 (6 bases). The CDR3 totals 12 residues. The germline V gene encodes CDR1 SGHAT and CDR2 FQNNGV. The CDR3 reads CAISIDRGELFF. The CDR3 nucleotides read TGTGCCATCAGCATCGACCGCGGGGAGTTGTTTTTT. The full variable domain, in which reference TRBV11-2 and TRBJ2-2 provide the parts outside the CDR3, is EAGVAQSPRYKIIEKRQSVAFWCNPISGHATLYWYQQILGQGPKLLIQFQNNGVVDDSQLPKDRFSAERLKGVDSTLKIQPAKLEDSAVYLCAISIDRGELFFGEGSRLTVL.

Remarks on this clonotype: This CDR3 is missing its conserved last phenylalanine or tryptophan, likely due to a read error. The genes are TRBV11-3 and TRBJ2-1; D call uncertain. CDR1 is SGHNT, CDR2 YENEEA, per germline. This CDR3 is built from 13 residues. The CDR3 DNA sequence: TGTACCAGCAGCTTTGCCAGCTACAATGAGCAGTTCTCC. This sequence encodes CTSSFASYNEQFS.

As regards this clonotype: A read error is likely, as this CDR3 ends without the conserved phenylalanine or tryptophan. CDR3 in DNA: TGTGCCAGCAGCTTGTGGGGCGCGGGGAACACTGAAGCTTTCGTT. It translates to CASSLWGAGNTEAFV. This sequence joins TRBV5-5 and TRBJ1-1, with TRBD1 as a possible D gene (5 bases). Between the trimmed V and J ends, which lost 1 base and 1 base, there was a span of 11 bases. CDR1 is SGHKS and CDR2 is YYEKEE in the germline V gene (reference sequence). This CDR3 has 15 residues.

For this clonotype: Compared with germline, one end of the junction differs, possibly owing to a read error. This sequence joins TRBV25-1 and TRBJ1-5; possibly TRBD1 for D (5 bases). The CDR3 contains 15 residues. Germline CDR1 and CDR2: MGHDK and SYGVNS. The CDR3 DNA reads as TGTACCAGCAGTGACCCAAGACAGTTAGATGAGCCCCAGCATTTT. Amino acid sequence: CTSSDPRQLDEPQHF. Variable domain in full (rest from reference TRBV25-1 and TRBJ1-5): EADIYQTPRYLVIGTGKKITLECSQTMGHDKMYWYQQDPGMELHLIHYSYGVNSTEKGDLSSESTVSRIRTEHFPLTLESARPSHTSQYLCTSSDPRQLDEPQHFGDGTRLSIL.

On this clonotype: The CDR3 does not close with the conserved phenylalanine or tryptophan, likely indicating a read error. Because the CDR3's place on the DNA is in doubt, the DNA is left out and the CDR3 is given as listed by TCRdb. V is TRBV11-1 and J is TRBJ2-1; the table's D call, TRBD2, was not checked against the DNA. In germline, CDR1 is SGHAT, CDR2 FQDESV (reference sequence). A total of 19 residues make up the CDR3, ends included. This CDR3 reads CVSSLGGGRAADSYNEQSS.

This clonotype has just a few counts. One end of the junction does not line up with germline, which may come from a read error. This chain connects TRBV4-2 to TRBJ1-2; D unresolved. The CDR3 is 17 amino acids. Per the germline V gene, CDR1 is LGHNA and CDR2 is YNFKEQ. The CDR3, as DNA: TGTGCCAGCATCCAGGACCATGCCGCCTGGCAGCTCTATGGCTACGCCTTC. This encodes CASIQDHAAWQLYGYAF.

Ten or more counts support this clonotype. The V and J genes are TRBV13 and TRBJ2-1; 7 nucleotides align to TRBD1. The CDR3 contains 15 residues. Trimming took 2 bases from V and 7 from J; bases not matched to a gene: 8. Germline CDR1 and CDR2: PRHDT and FYEKMQ (reference sequence). This CDR3 reads CASSLRQGEVNEQFF. Here the CDR3 DNA reads TGTGCCAGCAGCTTAAGACAGGGCGAAGTGAATGAGCAGTTCTTC.

This clonotype appeared a few times. The rearrangement joins TRBV18 to TRBJ2-7; D might be TRBD2 (6 bases). V gave up 3 bases and J gave up 6 bases, with 18 bases separating them. The germline CDR1 and CDR2 sequences are KGHSH and LQKENI. The CDR3 has 15 amino acids. DNA for the CDR3: TGTGCCAGCTCACCTTCCCGACTAGAATTGGGCGAGCAGTACTTC. Protein: CASSPSRLELGEQYF. The full variable domain, rest sourced from reference TRBV18 and TRBJ2-7, is NAGVMQNPRHLVRRRGQEARLRCSPMKGHSHVYWYRQLPEEGLKFMVYLQKENIIDESGMPKERFSAEFPKEGPSILRIQQVVRGDSAAYFCASSPSRLELGEQYFGPGTRLTVT.

The V gene is TRBV29-1, the J gene TRBJ2-7; perhaps TRBD1 as D (6 bases). Deletions cut 8 bases from V and 6 bases from J, with 17 bases between. This CDR3 is built from 12 residues. Germline CDR1 and CDR2: SQVTM and ANQGSEA. CDR3 amino acids: CSIRNRESEQYF. The CDR3 bases are TGCAGCATTAGGAACAGGGAGAGCGAGCAGTACTTC.

Details on this clonotype: In this CDR3 the conserved last residue, phenylalanine or tryptophan, is missing, so a read error is likely. In DNA form, the CDR3 reads TGTGCCAGCAGGACGGGACTCACCACCGGCGAGCAGTACCTC. Residues: CASRTGLTTGEQYL. V and J are TRBV12-3 or TRBV12-4 and TRBJ2-7; D perhaps matches TRBD2 (6 bases). This CDR3 comprises 14 residues. With 6 bases removed from V and 6 bases from J, the gap between germline ends came to 18 bases.

The chain employs TRBV5-4 and TRBJ2-3, with D unresolved. The CDR3 has 14 amino acids. V gave up 6 bases and J gave up 1 base, with 12 bases separating them. Germline CDR1 SGHNT, CDR2 YYREEE (reference sequence). The CDR3 DNA follows: TGTGCCAGCACCTCTTTTGTCGGCACAGATACGCAGTATTTT. This encodes CASTSFVGTDTQYF.

This clonotype is a singleton in its sample. The chain employs TRBV6-5 and TRBJ2-7; 7 bases are a match to TRBD2. Trimming cost V 7 bases and J 5 bases; bases outside gene matches: 11. Germline V lookup: CDR1 MNHEY, CDR2 SVGAGI. The CDR3 loop spans 14 amino acids. The CDR3 nucleotides read TGTGCCAGCACCCCCCTAACGGGAGGCGACGAGCAGTACTTC. This sequence encodes CASTPLTGGDEQYF.

This clonotype has ten or more counts. This chain joins TRBV6-1 and TRBJ2-1, with D possibly being TRBD2 (5 bases). Between the trimmed V and J ends, which lost 5 bases and 8 bases, there was a span of 31 bases. CDR3 size: 19 residues. The germline CDR1 and CDR2 sequences are MNHNS and SASEGT. The CDR3 reads CASSNPTGKAAVGSDEQFF. DNA for the CDR3: TGTGCCAGCAGTAATCCTACCGGGAAGGCCGCGGTTGGGAGCGATGAGCAGTTCTTC.

On this clonotype: The final CDR3 position lacks the conserved phenylalanine or tryptophan, pointing to a likely read error. This chain connects TRBV12-3 or TRBV12-4 to TRBJ2-7; D possibly matches TRBD1 or TRBD2 (5 bases each). The CDR3 totals 13 residues. Trimming took 9 bases from V and 4 from J, leaving 16 bases between them. The CDR3: CASTRGEYYEQYL. Written as DNA, the CDR3 is TGTGCCAGTACCCGAGGGGAATATTACGAGCAGTACCTC.

This clonotype was observed a single time. V and J are TRBV7-9 and TRBJ1-6; D remains ambiguous. V was clipped by 1 base and J by 3 bases, with 4 bases between them. The CDR3 has 14 residues. Germline V gene lookup returns CDR1 SEHNR and CDR2 FQNEAQ (reference sequence). The CDR3 bases are TGTGCCAGCAGCTTAGGAGACTATAATTCACCCCTCCACTTT. Translating gives CASSLGDYNSPLHF.